The next 32 T cell receptor beta chains were all read from a single sample in a study of spatial heterogeneity in lung cancer. This sample's time point: sample taken at primary tumor resection. No cells were sorted before sequencing. The whole RNA sequenced was extracted from tumor, nontumor lung or frozen PBMC. TCRdb re-called the 5' RACE reads through MiXCR, storing one row per CDR3 protein. The sample has about 8,600 distinct CDR3 sequences, 3.5% to 5% seen once. The sample in question was PBMCs, obtained at surgery. These receptors were obtained from a male donor with early-stage non-small cell lung cancer.

In regard to this clonotype: The library was built for alpha chains, so this beta chain is an off-target read and its size means little. The V gene is TRBV6-5, the J gene TRBJ2-3; 12 bases are shared with TRBD2. The ends lost 6 bases at V and 3 bases at J; junction bases unmatched: 7. CDR3 size: 16 residues. Germline V gives CDR1 MNHEY, CDR2 SVGAGI. The CDR3: CASRSRTSGGTDTQYF. The CDR3, as DNA: TGTGCCAGCAGGTCACGTACTAGCGGGGGGACAGATACGCAGTATTTT.

This clonotype was seen at least ten times. This beta chain is off target for a library built for alpha chains, so its abundance means little. The chain has TRBV5-5 and TRBJ2-3, with 10 nucleotides matching TRBD2. With 3 bases clipped from V and 6 bases from J, the junction kept 4 bases outside the gene matches. There are 14 residues in the CDR3. Germline V gene lookup returns CDR1 SGHKS and CDR2 YYEKEE (reference sequence). The CDR3 coding sequence is TGTGCCAGCAGCTCACTAGCGGGATGGGATACGCAGTATTTT. Translation gives CASSSLAGWDTQYF.

This clonotype was counted ten times or more. This beta chain represents an off-target read in a library built for alpha chains; its size is of limited meaning. The CDR3 sequence: CAISTGDSRAKNIQYF. In DNA, the CDR3 is TGTGCCATCAGTACAGGGGATTCGAGAGCCAAAAACATTCAGTACTTC. The chain recombines TRBV10-3 with TRBJ2-4; TRBD1 matches 7 bases. Germline values: CDR1 ENHRY, CDR2 SYGVKD. This CDR3 is 16 amino acids long. Trimming cost V 5 bases and J 0 bases; bases outside gene matches: 7.

This clonotype was seen at least ten times. This beta chain is a stray read from a library made for alpha chains; its abundance is not meaningful. The chain's CDR3 is CASSSRTSGGYEQYF. The DNA of the CDR3 is TGTGCCAGCAGTTCCCGGACTAGCGGGGGATACGAGCAGTACTTC. This chain uses TRBV27 with TRBJ2-7; 13 bases are a match to TRBD2. This CDR3 region has 15 residues. The junction had 4 bases not matched to a gene; V was cut back by 4 bases and J by 4 bases. Germline-derived CDR1 and CDR2 are MNHEY and SMNVEV (reference sequence).

This clonotype was found many times. The library was built for alpha chains, so this beta chain is an off-target read and its size means little. The chain is built from TRBV7-2 and TRBJ2-5; 7 bases are shared with TRBD1. Trimming took 1 base from V and 5 from J; bases not matched to a gene: 7. Germline V gene lookup returns CDR1 SGHTA and CDR2 FQGNSA. The CDR3 totals 15 residues. CDR3 in amino acids: CASSLVSTGRETQYF. The CDR3 nucleotides read TGTGCCAGCAGCTTAGTGTCGACAGGGCGGGAGACCCAGTACTTC.

At least ten counts were recorded for this clonotype. A library made for alpha chains picked up this beta chain off target, so its size means little. The V call is TRBV24-1, the J call TRBJ2-2; D is uncertain. From germline, CDR1 is KGHDR and CDR2 SFDVKD. The CDR3 loop spans 15 amino acids. Trimming stripped 0 bases from V and 6 bases from J, with 10 bases between. The CDR3 here is CATSDLRLNAGELFF. CDR3 nucleotide sequence: TGTGCCACCAGTGATTTGCGTCTAAATGCCGGGGAGCTGTTTTTT.

This clonotype was detected many times. Within a library made for alpha chains, this beta chain is off target, and its count is uninformative. The rearrangement uses TRBV10-3 and TRBJ1-1, with D possibly being TRBD1 (6 bases). V dropped 6 bases and J dropped 1 base, with 12 bases sitting between them. Germline CDR1 ENHRY, CDR2 SYGVKD. This CDR3 has 14 residues. The CDR3 is CAISPTGQNTEAFF. The CDR3 bases are TGTGCCATCAGCCCGACAGGTCAGAACACTGAAGCTTTCTTT.

This clonotype was seen a handful of times. Little can be read into the size of this beta chain, an off-target read in a library designed for alpha chains. This chain links TRBV3-1 with TRBJ2-7; D remains unclear. The CDR3 spans 11 residues. The germline V gene has CDR1 LGHDT and CDR2 YNNKEL (reference sequence). V lost 4 bases, J lost 5 bases, and 6 bases lay in between. CDR3 loop: CASSRTHEQYF. CDR3 DNA: TGTGCCAGCAGCCGTACTCACGAGCAGTACTTC.

The table lists this clonotype with many counts. Because this beta chain is a stray read in a library intended to capture alpha chains, its abundance should not be given much weight. The CDR3 nucleotides are TGTGCCAGCAGCTACACGTCGCAGACCAATGAGCAGTTCTTC. Its translation: CASSYTSQTNEQFF. The chain employs TRBV6-6 and TRBJ2-1; no reliable D call. V lost 6 bases and J lost 6, with 15 bases in between. The CDR3 contains 14 residues. Germline V gene sequence: CDR1 MNHNY, CDR2 SVGAGI (reference sequence).

Within the sample, this clonotype is medium-sized (0.01 to 0.1%). Since it is a stray read in a library aimed at alpha chains, this beta chain has a size that is not meaningful. CDR3 DNA: TGCAGTGCTAGGAACCTAGCCAAAAACATTCAGTACTTC. Translation gives CSARNLAKNIQYF. The chain has TRBV20-1 and TRBJ2-4; no firm D call. V was clipped by 3 bases and J by 0 bases, with 6 bases between them. This CDR3 has 13 amino acids. Germline CDR1 and CDR2: DFQATT and SNEGSKA (reference sequence).

There are many counts of this clonotype. This beta chain was picked up by a library intended for alpha chains and is off target, so its count carries little meaning. The J gene is TRBJ1-1, the V gene TRBV29-1; D call uncertain. CDR3 length equals 11 residues. The germline CDR1 and CDR2 sequences are SQVTM and ANQGSEA. With 6 bases removed from V and 4 bases from J, the gap between germline ends came to 9 bases. The CDR3 spells CSVLVSTEAFF. CDR3 sequence (DNA): TGCAGCGTCTTGGTGAGCACTGAAGCTTTCTTT.

This clonotype was recorded many times. This beta chain appears as a stray read in a library generated for alpha chains; its size is not informative. The V gene is TRBV20-1, the J gene TRBJ2-1; D assignment may be TRBD1 or TRBD2 (6 bases each). V was trimmed by 5 bases and J by 7 bases, leaving 15 bases between them. CDR3 length equals 13 residues. The germline gives CDR1 DFQATT, CDR2 SNEGSKA (reference sequence). CDR3 sequence (DNA): TGCAGTGCTCGGGGGCCCCCCGGGAATGAGCAGTTCTTC. Amino acids: CSARGPPGNEQFF.

In its sample, this clonotype was seen many times. This beta chain slipped into a library made for alpha chains as a stray read, so its size is not meaningful. The chain couples TRBV14 to TRBJ1-1, with TRBD1 as a possible D gene (5 bases). The CDR3 consists of 15 residues. Germline values: CDR1 SGHDN, CDR2 FVKESK. The V end was cut by 2 bases, the J end by 4 bases, with 14 bases between. The CDR3 protein is CASSQQGGGRTEAFF. Here the CDR3 DNA reads TGTGCCAGCAGCCAACAGGGTGGAGGACGCACTGAAGCTTTCTTT.

This clonotype is judged medium-sized. This beta chain is an off-target read within a library intended for alpha chains, so its frequency means little. The chain couples TRBV5-1 to TRBJ1-4, with D hard to call. V dropped 0 bases and J dropped 8 bases, with 17 bases sitting between them. Germline V lookup: CDR1 SGHRS, CDR2 YFSETQ. The CDR3 consists of 16 residues. In DNA form, the CDR3 reads TGCGCCAGCAGCTTGGTTCCCCCGGGGAACTACGAAAAACTGTTTTTT. Its protein product is CASSLVPPGNYEKLFF.

This clonotype came up many times. Because this beta chain is a stray read in a library intended to capture alpha chains, its abundance should not be given much weight. The V and J genes are TRBV7-9 and TRBJ2-1; TRBD1 matches at 10 bases. This CDR3 comprises 15 residues. Germline trimming cut 5 bases from V and 5 bases from J; bases unmatched to any gene: 6. Germline V gene sequence: CDR1 SEHNR, CDR2 FQNEAQ (reference sequence). The CDR3 DNA follows: TGTGCCAGCAGCACCGGGACAGGGGTCCACAATGAGCAGTTCTTC. Protein sequence: CASSTGTGVHNEQFF.

This clonotype was observed at least ten times. A library made for alpha chains picked up this beta chain off target, so its size means little. CDR3 coding DNA: TGTGCCAGCTCGGAAAGCACAGGAGTGACCTACGAGCAGTACGTC. Translating it yields CASSESTGVTYEQYV. This chain joins TRBV2 and TRBJ2-7; D is possibly TRBD1 (5 bases). Germline loops: CDR1 SNHLY, CDR2 FYNNEI. V was cut by 8 bases and J by 2 bases, with 19 bases left in between. This CDR3 has 15 residues.

This clonotype was seen at least ten times. Since it is a stray read in a library aimed at alpha chains, this beta chain has a size that is not meaningful. The chain carries TRBV6-1 and TRBJ1-2, with D hard to call. This CDR3 comprises 18 residues. Germline CDR1 reads MNHNS; CDR2 reads SASEGT. Trimming took off 5 bases at V and 4 bases at J, with 26 bases between the two ends. The chain's CDR3 is CASSRSPKPVDSIYGYTF. The CDR3 DNA is TGTGCCAGCAGTCGCAGCCCGAAACCCGTCGACTCGATCTATGGCTACACCTTC.

This clonotype was counted between two and nine times. Found in a library prepared for alpha chains, this beta chain is an off-target read, and its abundance has little meaning. The chain combines TRBV7-2 with TRBJ1-4, with D possibly matching TRBD1 (5 bases). The CDR3 runs to 16 residues. Deletions cut 2 bases from V and 5 bases from J, with 15 bases between. Germline assignment: CDR1 SGHTA and CDR2 FQGNSA. CDR3 residues: CASSLYPGSLNEKLFF. CDR3 bases: TGTGCCAGCAGCTTATACCCAGGGAGTTTGAATGAAAAACTGTTTTTT.

The table lists this clonotype with many counts. The size of this beta chain means little, since it is a stray read in a library made for alpha chains. The CDR3 region has the DNA TGTGCCAGCAGCCGTACGACTAGCTCGGAGACCCAGTACTTC. Translated: CASSRTTSSETQYF. The chain couples TRBV7-7 to TRBJ2-5; 7 bases line up with TRBD2. V was clipped by 5 bases and J by 5 bases; unmatched bases: 8. Germline CDR1 is SSHAT and CDR2 is FNYEAQ (reference sequence). The CDR3 is made up of 14 amino acids.

This clonotype is labeled as medium-sized (0.01 to 0.1%). This beta chain is a stray read from a library made for alpha chains; its abundance is not meaningful. V and J are TRBV2 and TRBJ1-5, with D possibly matching TRBD1 (5 bases). Germline V lookup: CDR1 SNHLY, CDR2 FYNNEI. V gave up 6 bases and J gave up 7 bases, with 16 bases separating them. The CDR3 is made up of 14 amino acids. The CDR3 DNA is TGTGCCAGCAGAGTCCGGGACTCGGGACAGCCCCAGCATTTT. Protein sequence: CASRVRDSGQPQHF.

Of note for this clonotype: This beta chain is an off-target read within a library intended for alpha chains, so its frequency means little. The V call is TRBV20-1, the J call TRBJ2-5; D is uncertain. The CDR3 length is 10 residues. V was shortened by 3 bases and J by 9 bases, with 8 bases between the two germline ends. Germline V CDR1 and CDR2: DFQATT, SNEGSKA (reference sequence). The CDR3 DNA reads as TGCAGTGCTAGGGTTGTAGCCCAGTACTTC. Protein: CSARVVAQYF.

This clonotype was counted ten times or more. This beta chain appears as a stray read in a library generated for alpha chains; its size is not informative. The CDR3 DNA reads as TGCGCCAGCAGTGATGTACAGGGGTACACCGGGGAGCTGTTTTTT. The encoded protein is CASSDVQGYTGELFF. This sequence joins TRBV10-1 and TRBJ2-2, with 7 bases identical to TRBD1. This CDR3 is built from 15 residues. Per germline, CDR1 WNHNN and CDR2 SYGVQD (reference sequence). V lost 3 bases to trimming and J lost 3 bases; unmatched junction nucleotides: 4.

This clonotype turned up a few times. This beta chain is off target for a library built for alpha chains, so its abundance means little. The chain employs TRBV12-3 or TRBV12-4 and TRBJ2-5; 7 bases match TRBD2. The CDR3 has 13 residues. Trimming cost V 2 bases and J 5 bases; bases outside gene matches: 2. CDR3 nucleotide sequence: TGTGCCAGCAGTTTATTTAGCGGGGAGACCCAGTACTTC. It codes for CASSLFSGETQYF.

Remarks on this clonotype: Being off target in a library aimed at alpha chains, this beta chain has a size of little meaning. The chain is built from TRBV13 and TRBJ2-5; maybe TRBD2 (6 bases). This CDR3 has 14 residues. Germline assignment: CDR1 PRHDT and CDR2 FYEKMQ (reference sequence). V was pared by 4 bases and J by 1 base, with 10 bases between. CDR3 DNA: TGTGCCAGCAGCTCGGCGGGGATCCAAGAGACCCAGTACTTC. It codes for CASSSAGIQETQYF.

This clonotype was counted ten times or more. Within a library made for alpha chains, this beta chain is off target, and its count is uninformative. The V call is TRBV6-5, the J call TRBJ1-1; D not resolved. Germline lookup yields CDR1 MNHEY and CDR2 SVGAGI. With 8 bases removed from V and 1 base from J, the gap between germline ends came to 2 bases. This CDR3 comprises 10 residues. Written as DNA, the CDR3 is TGTGCCAGCGGGAACACTGAAGCTTTCTTT. Amino acids: CASGNTEAFF.

This clonotype has a count of ten or more. The library was prepared for alpha chains; this beta chain is a stray read, so its frequency means little. The chain recombines TRBV7-2 with TRBJ1-6, with TRBD1 matching 8 bases. Germline V gene lookup returns CDR1 SGHTA and CDR2 FQGNSA. J was trimmed by 6 bases and V by 0 bases; bases with no gene match: 4. The CDR3 covers 16 residues. The CDR3 reads CASSLAGQGVNSPLHF. The CDR3 nucleotides read TGTGCCAGCAGCTTAGCAGGACAGGGCGTTAATTCACCCCTCCACTTT.

This clonotype occurred many times. For a library built for alpha chains, this beta chain is a stray read; little rests on its size. CDR3 nucleotide sequence: TGCAGTGCTGTAGCGGGGGGCCACACAGATACGCAGTATTTT. Its translation is CSAVAGGHTDTQYF. The chain employs TRBV20-1 and TRBJ2-3, with 10 bases aligning to TRBD2. Trimming took 5 bases from V and 2 from J; bases not matched to a gene: 4. CDR1 is DFQATT and CDR2 is SNEGSKA in the germline V gene (reference sequence). CDR3 length: 14 amino acids.

This clonotype showed up many times. Within a library made for alpha chains, this beta chain is off target, and its count is uninformative. As DNA, the CDR3 is TGTGCCAGCAGCTTAGAATGGACCGACCCATCCGGGGAGCTGTTTTTT. Translation: CASSLEWTDPSGELFF. The rearrangement links TRBV11-2 to TRBJ2-2; D ambiguous. CDR3 length equals 16 residues. V lost 0 bases and J 6 bases, leaving 14 bases between the germline ends. The germline V gene has CDR1 SGHAT and CDR2 FQNNGV.

At least ten counts were recorded for this clonotype. This beta chain slipped into a library made for alpha chains as a stray read, so its size is not meaningful. The J gene is TRBJ1-1, the V gene TRBV20-1; 7 bases line up with TRBD1. Trimming took 0 bases from V and 10 from J; bases not matched to a gene: 5. Germline V gene sequence: CDR1 DFQATT, CDR2 SNEGSKA (reference sequence). The CDR3 extends over 12 amino acids. The CDR3 sequence is CSAREVPGGAFF. CDR3 nucleotide sequence: TGCAGTGCTAGAGAAGTCCCAGGGGGAGCTTTCTTT.

This clonotype was recorded a few times. A library prepared for alpha chains yielded this beta chain as an off-target read; its size is of little meaning. J is TRBJ1-5 and V is TRBV6-6, with D possibly TRBD1 on 6 matching bases. CDR1 is MNHNY and CDR2 is SVGAGI in the germline V gene (reference sequence). V dropped 4 bases and J dropped 3 bases, with 10 bases sitting between them. This CDR3 region has 14 residues. Here the CDR3 DNA reads TGTGCCAGCAGTTTAGGACAGACCAATCAGCCCCAGCATTTT. This gives the protein CASSLGQTNQPQHF.

The table lists this clonotype with many counts. Because the library targeted alpha chains, this beta chain is an off-target read whose size means little. The gene calls are TRBV5-8 and TRBJ2-1; no firm D call. CDR3 size: 12 residues. The ends were cut back, 3 bases at V and 4 bases at J, with 5 bases in the middle. The germline CDR1 and CDR2 sequences are SGHTS and YDEGEE. The CDR3 loop is CASSSFYNEQFF. CDR3 DNA: TGTGCCAGCAGCTCGTTTTACAATGAGCAGTTCTTC.

This clonotype was counted ten times or more. Little can be read into the size of this beta chain, an off-target read in a library designed for alpha chains. The DNA for the CDR3 is TGCAGTGCTAGTACGGAGAGCTCTGGAAACACCATATATTTT. Protein: CSASTESSGNTIYF. The chain is built from TRBV20-1 and TRBJ1-3; no clear D gene. The CDR3 loop spans 14 amino acids. CDR1 is DFQATT, CDR2 SNEGSKA, per germline (reference sequence). The V and J ends lost 3 bases and 0 bases respectively, with 9 bases between them.